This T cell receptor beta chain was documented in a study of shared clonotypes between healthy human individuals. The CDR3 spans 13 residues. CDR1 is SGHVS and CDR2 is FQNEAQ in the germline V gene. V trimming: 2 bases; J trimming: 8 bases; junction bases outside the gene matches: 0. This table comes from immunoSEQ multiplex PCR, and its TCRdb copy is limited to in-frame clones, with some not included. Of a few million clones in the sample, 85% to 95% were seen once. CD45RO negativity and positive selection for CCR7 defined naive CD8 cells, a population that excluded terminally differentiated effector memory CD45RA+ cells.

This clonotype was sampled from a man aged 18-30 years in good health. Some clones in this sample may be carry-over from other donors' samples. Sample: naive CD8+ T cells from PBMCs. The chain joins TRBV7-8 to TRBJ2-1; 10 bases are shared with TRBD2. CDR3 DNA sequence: TGTGCCAGCAGCTTACTAGCGGGAGATGAGCAGTTCTTC. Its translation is CASSLLAGDEQFF.